This entry is about one TCR beta chain. Its antigen is not known. V was pared by 0 bases and J by 7 bases, with 19 bases between. Germline CDR1 reads ENHRY; CDR2 reads SYGVKD. CDR3 length: 16 residues. Per-sample PBMC isolation yielded at least 6.5 million cells. The record originates from a study of blood T cells in healthy people across ages. Overall study: About one barcoded beta molecule per two T cells was the capture yield of template switching.

Study-wide findings and caveats: The lack of PBMC sorting stopped any conclusive naive versus antigen-experienced comparison. There was no known CMV status for donors, so expanded clonotype changes were possibly confounded.

A second PCR of roughly 7 to 11 cycles used a sample-barcoded 5' primer and a J-beta primer mix. From the 5' RACE reads, TCRdb called clonotypes with MiXCR, one entry per CDR3 protein. The data contain about 830,000 distinct CDR3 sequences, approximately 67% of them singletons. The sample consisted of blood. The sequence was collected from a man aged 30 to 45 in good health. The rearrangement uses TRBV10-3 and TRBJ2-7; D remains ambiguous. This CDR3 is CAISESLGVDHQEQYF. CDR3 nucleotide sequence: TGTGCCATCAGTGAGTCCCTCGGCGTGGACCACCAGGAGCAGTACTTC.